Each of the 14 T cell receptor beta chains below was sequenced from the same sample in a study of T cells in Graves' hyperthyroidism and ophthalmopathy. Amplified regions were TCR beta CDR3 sequences from RNA transcripts. An initial round of RT-PCR targeting the TCR CDR3 relied on the HTBI primer set. MiXCR was run by TCRdb on the multiplex PCR reads, yielding one entry per CDR3 protein. The sample gives about 610,000 distinct CDR3 sequences, around 16% of which show up once; about 3.5% is in the top ten. Sequenced: blood. These receptors all come from a middle-aged woman with Graves' ophthalmopathy.

Ten or more counts support this clonotype. V gene TRBV29-1 combines with J gene TRBJ2-3, with a weak D call TRBD2 (6 bases). The CDR3 contains 18 residues. The V end lost 7 bases, the J end lost 1 base, and 27 bases lay between the germline ends. Germline V lookup: CDR1 SQVTM, CDR2 ANQGSEA. The CDR3 region has the DNA TGCAGCGCCCTGCGCCCCATGATAATGCGGGGAGGCACAGATACGCAGTATTTT. Its translation: CSALRPMIMRGGTDTQYF.

In this sample, this clonotype turned up a few times. The J gene is TRBJ2-5, the V gene TRBV29-1; D possibly uses TRBD1 or TRBD2 (6 bases each). This CDR3 is 14 amino acids long. Trimming took 2 bases from V and 0 from J, leaving 10 bases between them. CDR1 and CDR2 from the germline V gene are SQVTM and ANQGSEA. CDR3: CSVERRGYQETQYF. The CDR3, as DNA: TGCAGCGTTGAACGGAGGGGGTACCAAGAGACCCAGTACTTC. The complete variable domain, with remaining parts taken from reference TRBV29-1 and TRBJ2-5, reads SAVISQKPSRDICQRGTSLTIQCQVDSQVTMMFWYRQQPGQSLTLIATANQGSEATYESGFVIDKFPISRPNLTFSTLTVSNMSPEDSSIYLCSVERRGYQETQYFGPGTRLLVL.

The chain uses TRBV20-1 and TRBJ2-7; D ambiguous. V was shortened by 1 base and J by 0 bases, with 7 bases between the two germline ends. The CDR3 totals 13 residues. CDR1 is DFQATT, CDR2 SNEGSKA, per germline (reference sequence). CDR3 sequence (DNA): TGCAGTGCTAGAGTGGGCAACTCCTACGAGCAGTACTTC. Translation gives CSARVGNSYEQYF.

At least ten counts were recorded for this clonotype. J is TRBJ1-1 and V is TRBV12-3 or TRBV12-4; a possible D gene is TRBD1 (5 bases). The CDR3 sequence is 14 residues long. V was trimmed by 1 base and J by 6 bases, leaving 12 bases between them. Here the CDR3 DNA reads TGTGCCAGCAGTTTAGGGGGGTGGGACGCTGAAGCTTTCTTT. It yields the protein CASSLGGWDAEAFF.

The sample holds many counts of this clonotype. The V and J genes are TRBV30 and TRBJ2-1; D call uncertain. The V gene lost 2 bases and the J gene lost 7 bases, with 12 bases spanning the gap. Germline V lookup: CDR1 GTSNPN, CDR2 SVGIG (reference sequence). The CDR3 runs to 13 residues. The CDR3 loop is CAWSSARVNEQFF. The CDR3 DNA follows: TGTGCCTGGAGTAGCGCACGGGTAAATGAGCAGTTCTTC.

The table lists this clonotype with many counts. The chain combines TRBV5-4 with TRBJ2-1, with 8 bases aligning to TRBD2. CDR1 and CDR2 (germline): SGHNT, YYREEE (reference sequence). The CDR3 consists of 18 residues. The V segment lost 0 bases and the J segment 3 bases; nucleotides outside the gene matches: 11. Written as DNA, the CDR3 is TGTGCCAGCAGCTTGGCCCGGTCTAGCGGGCCAGACTACAATGAGCAGTTCTTC. Translated, it gives CASSLARSSGPDYNEQFF.

The CDR3 is CASTPGQASYNEQFF. As DNA, the CDR3 is TGCGCCAGCACCCCGGGACAGGCTTCCTACAATGAGCAGTTCTTC. This chain joins TRBV5-1 and TRBJ2-1; 8 bases match TRBD1. With 6 bases clipped from V and 1 base from J, the junction kept 6 bases outside the gene matches. Germline CDR1 SGHRS, CDR2 YFSETQ. The CDR3 totals 15 residues.

In this sample, this clonotype turned up many times. The gene calls are TRBV5-1 and TRBJ1-1; the D is unclear. V gave up 4 bases and J gave up 1 base, with 17 bases separating them. Germline V gives CDR1 SGHRS, CDR2 YFSETQ. There are 16 residues in the CDR3. The DNA of the CDR3 is TGCGCCAGCAGCCCTTCCGAGGCAGCGAGGAACACTGAAGCTTTCTTT. Translating it yields CASSPSEAARNTEAFF.

This clonotype occurred many times. The chain links TRBV5-1 to TRBJ1-1; D may be TRBD1 (6 bases). CDR3 size: 17 residues. In germline, CDR1 is SGHRS, CDR2 YFSETQ. V dropped 1 base and J dropped 0 bases, with 16 bases sitting between them. CDR3 amino acids: CASSLKLTGGMNTEAFF. The CDR3 DNA reads TGCGCCAGCAGCTTGAAACTGACAGGTGGAATGAACACTGAAGCTTTCTTT.

This clonotype was seen only a few times. This chain uses TRBV28 with TRBJ2-4, with TRBD1 identical over 8 bases. Trimming at V came to 5 bases and at J to 1 base, leaving 10 bases not matched to a gene. Per the germline V gene, CDR1 is MDHEN and CDR2 is SYDVKM. This CDR3 is 17 amino acids long. The CDR3 coding sequence is TGTGCCAGCAGTCTCCCGGACAGGGCGCGGGCCAAAAACATTCAGTACTTC. This translates into CASSLPDRARAKNIQYF.

The V call is TRBV11-2, the J call TRBJ1-3, with D unclear. Germline CDR1 is SGHAT and CDR2 is FQNNGV. This CDR3 region has 17 residues. Between the trimmed V and J ends, which lost 1 base and 0 bases, there was a span of 13 bases. The CDR3 nucleotides read TGTGCCAGCAGCTTAGGGGCGCAACTACTCTCTGGAAACACCATATATTTT. This sequence encodes CASSLGAQLLSGNTIYF.

This clonotype has a count of ten or more. V and J are TRBV6-1 and TRBJ1-6; a possible D gene is TRBD1 (6 bases). From germline, CDR1 is MNHNS and CDR2 SASEGT. The CDR3 contains 20 residues. The ends were cut back, 5 bases at V and 0 bases at J, with 23 bases in the middle. The CDR3 here is CASSPKGPRGGSSYNSPLHF. The CDR3 coding sequence is TGTGCCAGCAGTCCGAAAGGCCCAAGGGGGGGAAGCTCCTATAATTCACCCCTCCACTTT.

In this sample, this clonotype turned up many times. The genes are TRBV3-1 and TRBJ1-4; D perhaps matches TRBD1 (5 bases). CDR1 is LGHDT and CDR2 is YNNKEL in the germline V gene (reference sequence). This CDR3 is built from 12 residues. V dropped 4 bases and J dropped 12 bases, with 12 bases sitting between them. The CDR3 spells CASSRNPGQLFF. The CDR3 nucleotides read TGTGCCAGCAGCCGAAACCCGGGACAACTGTTTTTT. The full variable domain, completed using reference TRBV3-1 and TRBJ1-4, is DTAVSQTPKYLVTQMGNDKSIKCEQNLGHDTMYWYKQDSKKFLKIMFSYNNKELIINETVPNRFSPKSPDKAHLNLHINSLELGDSAVYFCASSRNPGQLFFGSGTQLSVL.

The rearrangement uses TRBV6-1 and TRBJ1-1, with D unclear. The germline gives CDR1 MNHNS, CDR2 SASEGT. V lost 6 bases to trimming and J lost 1 base, with 15 bases between them. The CDR3 is made up of 15 amino acids. The CDR3: CASSSAIGRNTEAFF. DNA for the CDR3: TGTGCCAGCAGCTCCGCAATCGGGAGGAACACTGAAGCTTTCTTT.